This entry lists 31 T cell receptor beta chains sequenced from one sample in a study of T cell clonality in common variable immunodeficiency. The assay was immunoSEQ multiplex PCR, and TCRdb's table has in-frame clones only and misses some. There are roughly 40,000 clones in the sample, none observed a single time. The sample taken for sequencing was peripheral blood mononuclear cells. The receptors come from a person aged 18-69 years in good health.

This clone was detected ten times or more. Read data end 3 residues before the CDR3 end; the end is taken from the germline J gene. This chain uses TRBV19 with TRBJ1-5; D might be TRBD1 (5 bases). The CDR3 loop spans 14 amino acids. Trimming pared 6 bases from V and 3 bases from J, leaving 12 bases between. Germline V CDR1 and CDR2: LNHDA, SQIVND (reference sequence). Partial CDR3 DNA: TGTGCCAGTAGAGGGAAGACAGACAATCAGCCC. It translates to CASRGKTDNQP. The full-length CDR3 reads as CASRGKTDNQPQHF.

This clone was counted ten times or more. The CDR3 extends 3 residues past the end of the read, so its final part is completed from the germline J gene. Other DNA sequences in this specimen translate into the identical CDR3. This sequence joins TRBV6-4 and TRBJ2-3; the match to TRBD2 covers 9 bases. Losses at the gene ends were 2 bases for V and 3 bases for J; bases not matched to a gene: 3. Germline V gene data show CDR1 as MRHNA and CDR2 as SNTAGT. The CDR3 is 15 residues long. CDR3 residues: CASSDGGGETDTQYF. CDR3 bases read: TGTGCCAGCAGTGACGGCGGGGGGGAAACAGATACG.

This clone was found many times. Incomplete CDR3 DNA: TGTGCCAGCAGCTTACAGGGTCTAAGGAACACC. Translating gives CASSLQGLRNT. The entire CDR3 protein is CASSLQGLRNTIYF. The chain employs TRBV12-3 or TRBV12-4 and TRBJ1-3, with D possibly TRBD1 on 6 matching bases. The read ends 3 residues shy of where the CDR3 ends; the end is completed using the germline J gene. The CDR3 is 14 residues long. V was pared by 6 bases and J by 7 bases, with 16 bases between.

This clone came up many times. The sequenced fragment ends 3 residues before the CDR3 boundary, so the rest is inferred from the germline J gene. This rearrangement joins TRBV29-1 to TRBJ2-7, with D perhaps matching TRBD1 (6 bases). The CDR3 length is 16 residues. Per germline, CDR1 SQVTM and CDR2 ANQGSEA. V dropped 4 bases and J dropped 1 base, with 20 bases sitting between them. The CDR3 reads CSVARGMNVTSYEQYF. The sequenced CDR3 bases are TGCAGCGTTGCGAGGGGGATGAATGTTACTTCCTACGAG.

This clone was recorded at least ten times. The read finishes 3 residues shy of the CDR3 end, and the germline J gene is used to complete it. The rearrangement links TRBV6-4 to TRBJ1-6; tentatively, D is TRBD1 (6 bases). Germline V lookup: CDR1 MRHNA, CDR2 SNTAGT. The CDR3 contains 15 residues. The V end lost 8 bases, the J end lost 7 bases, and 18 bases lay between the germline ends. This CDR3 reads CASPSGQRRNSPLHF. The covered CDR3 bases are TGTGCCAGCCCGTCCGGACAGCGGAGAAATTCACCC.

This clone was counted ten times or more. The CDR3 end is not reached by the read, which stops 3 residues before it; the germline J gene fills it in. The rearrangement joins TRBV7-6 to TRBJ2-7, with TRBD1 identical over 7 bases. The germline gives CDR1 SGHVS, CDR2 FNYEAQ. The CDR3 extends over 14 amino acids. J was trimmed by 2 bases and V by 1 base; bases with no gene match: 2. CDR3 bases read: TGTGCCAGCAGCTTAGGGGGGACAGCCTACGAG. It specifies CASSLGGTAYE. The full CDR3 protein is CASSLGGTAYEQYF.

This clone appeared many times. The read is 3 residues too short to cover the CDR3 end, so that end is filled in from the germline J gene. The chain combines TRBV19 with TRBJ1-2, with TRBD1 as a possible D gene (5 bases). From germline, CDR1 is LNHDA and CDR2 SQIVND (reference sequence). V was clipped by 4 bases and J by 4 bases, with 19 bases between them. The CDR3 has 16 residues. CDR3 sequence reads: CASSTLTGPKLYGYTF. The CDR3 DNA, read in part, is TGTGCCAGTAGTACACTTACAGGACCCAAGCTCTATGGC.

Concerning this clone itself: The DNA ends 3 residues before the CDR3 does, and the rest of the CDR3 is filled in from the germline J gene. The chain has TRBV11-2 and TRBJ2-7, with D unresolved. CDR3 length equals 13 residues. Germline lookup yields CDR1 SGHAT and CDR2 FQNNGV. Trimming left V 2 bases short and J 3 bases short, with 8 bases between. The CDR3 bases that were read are TGTGCCAGCAGCTTAAGTCAGGACTACGAG. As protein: CASSLSQDYE. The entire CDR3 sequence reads CASSLSQDYEQYF.

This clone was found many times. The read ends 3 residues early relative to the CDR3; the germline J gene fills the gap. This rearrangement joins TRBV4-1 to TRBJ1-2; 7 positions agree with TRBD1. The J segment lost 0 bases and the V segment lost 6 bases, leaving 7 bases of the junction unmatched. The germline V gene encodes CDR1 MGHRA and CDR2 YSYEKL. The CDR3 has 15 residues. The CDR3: CASRDPTGTNYGYTF. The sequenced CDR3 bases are TGCGCCAGCAGAGATCCGACAGGGACTAACTATGGC.

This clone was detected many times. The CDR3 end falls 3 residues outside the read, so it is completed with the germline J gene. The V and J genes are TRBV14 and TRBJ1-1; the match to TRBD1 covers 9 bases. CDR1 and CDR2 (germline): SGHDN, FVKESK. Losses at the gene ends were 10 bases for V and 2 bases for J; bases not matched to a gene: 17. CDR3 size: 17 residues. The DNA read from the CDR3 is TGTGCCACCTTTATCTCGGGACAGGGAAGACAAAACACTGAA. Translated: CATFISGQGRQNTE. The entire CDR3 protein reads CATFISGQGRQNTEAFF. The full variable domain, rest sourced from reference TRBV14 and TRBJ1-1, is EAGVTQFPSHSVIEKGQTVTLRCDPISGHDNLYWYRRVMGKEIKFLLHFVKESKQDESGMPNNRFLAERTGGTYSTLKVQPAELEDSGVYFCATFISGQGRQNTEAFFGQGTRLTVV.

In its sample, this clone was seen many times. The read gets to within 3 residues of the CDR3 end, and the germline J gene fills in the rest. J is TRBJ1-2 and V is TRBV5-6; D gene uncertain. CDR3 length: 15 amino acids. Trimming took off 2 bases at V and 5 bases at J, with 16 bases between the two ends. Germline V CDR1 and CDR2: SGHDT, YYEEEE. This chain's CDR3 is CASSFNVQSFYGYTF. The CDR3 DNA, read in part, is TGTGCCAGCAGCTTTAACGTCCAGTCTTTTTATGGC.

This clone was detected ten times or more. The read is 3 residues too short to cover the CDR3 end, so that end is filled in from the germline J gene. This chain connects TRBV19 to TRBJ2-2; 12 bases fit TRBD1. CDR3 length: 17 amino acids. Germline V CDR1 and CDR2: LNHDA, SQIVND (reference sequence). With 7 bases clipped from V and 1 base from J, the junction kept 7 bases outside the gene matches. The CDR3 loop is CASNVRDRGLNTGELFF. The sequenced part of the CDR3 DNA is TGTGCCAGTAATGTCCGGGACAGGGGGCTGAACACCGGGGAG.

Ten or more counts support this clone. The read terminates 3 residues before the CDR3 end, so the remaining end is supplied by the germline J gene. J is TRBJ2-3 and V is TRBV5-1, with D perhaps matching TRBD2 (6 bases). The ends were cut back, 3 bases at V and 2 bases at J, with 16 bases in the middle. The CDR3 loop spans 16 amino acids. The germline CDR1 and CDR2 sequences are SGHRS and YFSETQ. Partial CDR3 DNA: TGCGCCAGCAGCTCTGATAGCGGATACAACACAGATACG. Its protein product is CASSSDSGYNTDT. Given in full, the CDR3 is CASSSDSGYNTDTQYF.

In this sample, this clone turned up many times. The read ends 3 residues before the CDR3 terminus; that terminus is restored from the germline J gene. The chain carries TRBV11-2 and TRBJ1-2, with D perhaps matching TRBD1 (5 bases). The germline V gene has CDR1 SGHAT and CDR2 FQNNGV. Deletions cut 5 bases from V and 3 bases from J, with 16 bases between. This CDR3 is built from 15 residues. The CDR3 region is CASSTPRGRDYGYTF. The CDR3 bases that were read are TGTGCCAGCAGCACTCCAAGGGGCAGGGACTATGGC.

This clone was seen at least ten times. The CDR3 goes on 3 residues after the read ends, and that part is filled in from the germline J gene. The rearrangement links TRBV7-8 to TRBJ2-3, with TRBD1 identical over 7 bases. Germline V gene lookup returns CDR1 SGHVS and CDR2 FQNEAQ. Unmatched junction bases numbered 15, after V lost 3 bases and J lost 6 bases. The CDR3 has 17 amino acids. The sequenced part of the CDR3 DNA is TGTGCCAGCAGCTTGGGTCTAGGGGGCCCGAAGCAGGATACG. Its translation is CASSLGLGGPKQDT. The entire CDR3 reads CASSLGLGGPKQDTQYF.

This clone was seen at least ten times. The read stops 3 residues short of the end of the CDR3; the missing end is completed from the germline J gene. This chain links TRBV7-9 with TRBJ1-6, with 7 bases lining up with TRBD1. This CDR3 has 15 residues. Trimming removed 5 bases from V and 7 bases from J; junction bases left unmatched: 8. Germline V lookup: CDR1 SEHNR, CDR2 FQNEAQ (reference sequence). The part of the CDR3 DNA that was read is TGTGCCAGCAGCCGACGGGACAGCGAAAATTCACCC. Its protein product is CASSRRDSENSP. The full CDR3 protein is CASSRRDSENSPLHF.

CDR3 sequence: CSARTVSSYNEQFF. The part of the CDR3 DNA that was read is TGCAGTGCTAGAACAGTGAGCTCCTACAATGAG. This sequence joins TRBV20-1 and TRBJ2-1; D remains unclear. The read gets to within 3 residues of the CDR3 end, and the germline J gene fills in the rest. The V end lost 2 bases, the J end lost 0 bases, and 8 bases lay between the germline ends. The CDR3 runs to 14 residues. Germline V CDR1 and CDR2: DFQATT, SNEGSKA (reference sequence).

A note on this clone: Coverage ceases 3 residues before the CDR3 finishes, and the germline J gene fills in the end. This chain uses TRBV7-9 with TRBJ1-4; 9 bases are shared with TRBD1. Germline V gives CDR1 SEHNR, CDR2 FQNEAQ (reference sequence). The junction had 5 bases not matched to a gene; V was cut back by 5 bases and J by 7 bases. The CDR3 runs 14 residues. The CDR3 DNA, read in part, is TGTGCCAGCAGCACTGACAGGGGGAGTGAAAAA. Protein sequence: CASSTDRGSEK. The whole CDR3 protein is CASSTDRGSEKLFF. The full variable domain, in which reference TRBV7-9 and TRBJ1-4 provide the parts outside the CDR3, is DTGVSQNPRHKITKRGQNVTFRCDPISEHNRLYWYRQTLGQGPEFLTYFQNEAQLEKSRLLSDRFSAERPKGSFSTLEIQRTEQGDSAMYLCASSTDRGSEKLFFGSGTQLSVL.

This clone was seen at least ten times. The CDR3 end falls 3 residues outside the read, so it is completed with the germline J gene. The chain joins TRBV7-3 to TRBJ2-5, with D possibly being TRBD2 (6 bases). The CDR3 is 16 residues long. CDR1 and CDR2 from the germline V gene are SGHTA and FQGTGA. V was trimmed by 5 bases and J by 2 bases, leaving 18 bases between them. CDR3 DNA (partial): TGTGCCAGCAGCCCCTTGGGGAGGCGGGGACAAGAGACC. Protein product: CASSPLGRRGQET. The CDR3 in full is CASSPLGRRGQETQYF.

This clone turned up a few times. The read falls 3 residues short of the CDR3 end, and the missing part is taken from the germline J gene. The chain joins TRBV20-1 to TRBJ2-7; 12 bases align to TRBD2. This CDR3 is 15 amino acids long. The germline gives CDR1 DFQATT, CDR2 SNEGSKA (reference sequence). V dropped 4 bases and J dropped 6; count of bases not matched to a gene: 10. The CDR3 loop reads CSANPSGRVVGEQYF. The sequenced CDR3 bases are TGCAGTGCTAACCCTAGCGGGAGGGTGGTTGGCGAG.

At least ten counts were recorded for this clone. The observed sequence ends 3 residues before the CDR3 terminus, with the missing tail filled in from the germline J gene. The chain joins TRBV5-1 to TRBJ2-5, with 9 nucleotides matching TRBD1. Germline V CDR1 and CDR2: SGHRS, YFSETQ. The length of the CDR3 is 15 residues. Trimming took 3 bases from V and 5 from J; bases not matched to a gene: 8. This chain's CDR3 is CASSYYTGGRETQYF. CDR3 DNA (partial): TGCGCCAGCAGCTACTACACAGGGGGCCGGGAGACC.

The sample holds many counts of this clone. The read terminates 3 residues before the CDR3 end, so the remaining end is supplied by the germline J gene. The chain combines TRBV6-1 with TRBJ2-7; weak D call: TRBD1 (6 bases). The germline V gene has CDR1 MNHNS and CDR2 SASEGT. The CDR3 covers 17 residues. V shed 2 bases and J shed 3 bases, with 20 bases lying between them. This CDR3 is CASSEIMTGLSDYEQYF. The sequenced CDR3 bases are TGTGCCAGCAGTGAAATCATGACAGGATTGAGTGACTACGAG.

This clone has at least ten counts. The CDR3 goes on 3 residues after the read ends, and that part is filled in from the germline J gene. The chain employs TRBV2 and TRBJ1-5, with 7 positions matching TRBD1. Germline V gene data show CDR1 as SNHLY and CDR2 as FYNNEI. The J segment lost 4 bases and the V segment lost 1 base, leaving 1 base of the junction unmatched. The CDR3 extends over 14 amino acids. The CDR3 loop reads CASSEVRGNQPQHF. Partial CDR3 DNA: TGTGCCAGCAGTGAAGTCAGGGGGAATCAGCCC. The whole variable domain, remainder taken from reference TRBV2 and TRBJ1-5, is EPEVTQTPSHQVTQMGQEVILRCVPISNHLYFYWYRQILGQKVEFLVSFYNNEISEKSEIFDDQFSVERPDGSNFTLKIRSTKLEDSAMYFCASSEVRGNQPQHFGDGTRLSIL.

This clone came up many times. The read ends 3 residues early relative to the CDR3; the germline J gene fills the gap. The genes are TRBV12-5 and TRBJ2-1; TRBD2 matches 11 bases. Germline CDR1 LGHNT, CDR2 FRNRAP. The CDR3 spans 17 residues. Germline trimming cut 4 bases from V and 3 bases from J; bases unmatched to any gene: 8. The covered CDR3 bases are TGTGCTAGTGGTTCCCCGTCTACTAGCGGGGGCTACAATGAG. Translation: CASGSPSTSGGYNE. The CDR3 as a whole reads CASGSPSTSGGYNEQFF. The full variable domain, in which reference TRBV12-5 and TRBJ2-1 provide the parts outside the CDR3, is DARVTQTPRHKVTEMGQEVTMRCQPILGHNTVFWYRQTMMQGLELLAYFRNRAPLDDSGMPKDRFSAEMPDATLATLKIQPSEPRDSAVYFCASGSPSTSGGYNEQFFGPGTRLTVL.

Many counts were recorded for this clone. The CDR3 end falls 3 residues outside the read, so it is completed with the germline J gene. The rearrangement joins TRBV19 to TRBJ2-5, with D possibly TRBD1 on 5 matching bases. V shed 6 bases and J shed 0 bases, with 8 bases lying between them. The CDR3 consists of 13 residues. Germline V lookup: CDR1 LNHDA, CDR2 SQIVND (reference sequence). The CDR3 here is CASSQGNQETQYF. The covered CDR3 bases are TGTGCCAGTAGCCAGGGTAACCAAGAGACC. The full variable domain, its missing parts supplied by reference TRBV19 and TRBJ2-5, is DGGITQSPKYLFRKEGQNVTLSCEQNLNHDAMYWYRQDPGQGLRLIYYSQIVNDFQKGDIAEGYSVSREKKESFPLTVTSAQKNPTAFYLCASSQGNQETQYFGPGTRLLVL.

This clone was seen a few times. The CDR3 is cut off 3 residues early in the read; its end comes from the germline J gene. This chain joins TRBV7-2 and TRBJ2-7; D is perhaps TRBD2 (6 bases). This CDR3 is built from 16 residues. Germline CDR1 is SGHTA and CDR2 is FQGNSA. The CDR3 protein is CASRLAANRTKDEQYF. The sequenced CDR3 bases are TGTGCAAGTCGCTTAGCGGCGAACAGGACGAAAGACGAG.

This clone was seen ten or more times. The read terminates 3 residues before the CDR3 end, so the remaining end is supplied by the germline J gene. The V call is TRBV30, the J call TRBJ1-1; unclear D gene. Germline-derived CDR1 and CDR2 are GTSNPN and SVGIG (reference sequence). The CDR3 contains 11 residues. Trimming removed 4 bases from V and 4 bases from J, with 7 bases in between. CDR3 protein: CAWTLLTEAFF. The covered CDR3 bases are TGTGCCTGGACCCTCCTCACTGAA.

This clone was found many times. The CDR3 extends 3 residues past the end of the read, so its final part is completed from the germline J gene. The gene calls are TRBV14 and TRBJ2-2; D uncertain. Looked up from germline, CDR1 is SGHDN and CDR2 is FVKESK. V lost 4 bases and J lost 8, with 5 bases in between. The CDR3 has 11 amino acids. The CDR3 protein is CASSLRGELFF. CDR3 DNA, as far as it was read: TGTGCCAGCAGCCTGAGGGGGGAG.

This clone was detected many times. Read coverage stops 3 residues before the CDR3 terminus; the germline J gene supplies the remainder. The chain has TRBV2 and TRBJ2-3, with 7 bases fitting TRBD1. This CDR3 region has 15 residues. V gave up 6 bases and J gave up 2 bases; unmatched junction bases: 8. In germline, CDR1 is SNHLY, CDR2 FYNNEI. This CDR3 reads CASSRQGFDTDTQYF. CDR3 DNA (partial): TGTGCCAGCAGCAGACAGGGTTTCGACACAGATACG. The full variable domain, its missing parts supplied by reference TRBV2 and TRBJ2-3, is EPEVTQTPSHQVTQMGQEVILRCVPISNHLYFYWYRQILGQKVEFLVSFYNNEISEKSEIFDDQFSVERPDGSNFTLKIRSTKLEDSAMYFCASSRQGFDTDTQYFGPGTRLTVL.

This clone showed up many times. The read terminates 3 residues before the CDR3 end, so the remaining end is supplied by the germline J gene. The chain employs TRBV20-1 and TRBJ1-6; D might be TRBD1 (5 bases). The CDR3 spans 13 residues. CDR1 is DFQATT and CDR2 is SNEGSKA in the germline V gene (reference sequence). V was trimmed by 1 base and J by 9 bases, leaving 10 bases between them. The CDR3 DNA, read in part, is TGCAGTGCTAGAGGTGGGGGGAGTTCACCC. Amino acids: CSARGGGSSP. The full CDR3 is CSARGGGSSPLHF.

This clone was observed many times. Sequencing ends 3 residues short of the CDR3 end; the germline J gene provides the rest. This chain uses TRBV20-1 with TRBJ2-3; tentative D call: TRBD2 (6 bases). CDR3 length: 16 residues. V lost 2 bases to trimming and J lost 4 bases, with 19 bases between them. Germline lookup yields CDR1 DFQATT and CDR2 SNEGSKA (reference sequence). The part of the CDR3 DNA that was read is TGCAGTGCTAGACCGGGACTGGCGGGGTGGGCAGATACG. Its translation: CSARPGLAGWADT. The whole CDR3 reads CSARPGLAGWADTQYF.